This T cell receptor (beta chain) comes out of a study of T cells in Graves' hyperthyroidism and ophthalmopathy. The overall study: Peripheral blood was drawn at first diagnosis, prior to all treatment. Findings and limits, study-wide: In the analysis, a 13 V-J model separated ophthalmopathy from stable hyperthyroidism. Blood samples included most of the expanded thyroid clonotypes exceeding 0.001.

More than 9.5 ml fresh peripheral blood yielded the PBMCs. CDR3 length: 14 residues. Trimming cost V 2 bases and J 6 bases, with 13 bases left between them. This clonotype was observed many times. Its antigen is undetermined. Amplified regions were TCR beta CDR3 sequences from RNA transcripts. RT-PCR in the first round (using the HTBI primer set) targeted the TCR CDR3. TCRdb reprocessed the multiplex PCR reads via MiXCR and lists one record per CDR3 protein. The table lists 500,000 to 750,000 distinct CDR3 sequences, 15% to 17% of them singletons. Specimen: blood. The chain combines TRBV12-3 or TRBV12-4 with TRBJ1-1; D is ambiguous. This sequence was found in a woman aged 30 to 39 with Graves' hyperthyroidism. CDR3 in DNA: TGTGCCAGCAGTTTATATGGATACAAGGCTGAAGCTTTCTTT. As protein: CASSLYGYKAEAFF.